These 31 T cell receptor beta chains were sequenced from one sample in a study of vaccination and CD4 T cells after COVID-19. Noted treatment: approximately 10-day PBMC culture with coronavirus spike peptide pools or control peptides (ViraFEST assay). What these receptors recognize is not known. CD4+ T cells that had been cultured provided DNA sequenced with the Oncomine TCR Beta short-read assay. TCRdb reprocessed the PCR reads via MiXCR and lists one record per CDR3 protein. The sample lists roughly 12,000 distinct CDR3 sequences; roughly 61% were seen once. The sample was CD4+ T cells from blood, cultured in vitro. Receptors were obtained from a human donor who had recovered from COVID-19.

This rearrangement joins TRBV2 to TRBJ2-6; 7 nucleotides match TRBD1. V was clipped by 7 bases and J by 3 bases; unmatched bases: 9. Germline-derived CDR1 and CDR2 are SNHLY and FYNNEI. CDR3 size: 16 residues. The CDR3, as DNA: TGTGCCAGCACTTTGACAGGGTCGTATGGGGCCAACGTCCTGACTTTC. Residues: CASTLTGSYGANVLTF.

This clonotype was recorded only once. The chain has TRBV6-1 and TRBJ2-1; 7 nucleotides match TRBD2. The length of the CDR3 is 15 residues. The germline V gene has CDR1 MNHNS and CDR2 SASEGT. With 6 bases clipped from V and 1 base from J, the junction kept 6 bases outside the gene matches. CDR3 sequence: CASRGSGLSYNEQFF. CDR3 DNA sequence: TGTGCCAGCAGGGGTAGCGGGTTGTCCTACAATGAGCAGTTCTTC.

The chain has TRBV5-5 and TRBJ1-1, with D unclear. The V end lost 1 base, the J end lost 1 base, and 5 bases lay between the germline ends. CDR1 and CDR2 (germline): SGHKS, YYEKEE (reference sequence). The CDR3 loop spans 13 amino acids. This CDR3 is CASSLPGNTEAFF. In DNA form, the CDR3 reads TGTGCCAGCAGCTTGCCGGGGAACACTGAAGCTTTCTTT.

The chain employs TRBV5-1 and TRBJ2-2; 12 positions agree with TRBD2. Germline CDR1 SGHRS, CDR2 YFSETQ. The length of the CDR3 is 17 residues. V was pared by 4 bases and J by 1 base, with 5 bases of the junction left unmatched. The CDR3 protein is CASSVQGLAGNTGELFF. The CDR3 DNA follows: TGCGCCAGCAGCGTGCAGGGACTAGCGGGGAACACCGGGGAGCTGTTTTTT. The complete variable domain, with remaining parts taken from reference TRBV5-1 and TRBJ2-2, reads KAGVTQTPRYLIKTRGQQVTLSCSPISGHRSVSWYQQTPGQGLQFLFEYFSETQRNKGNFPGRFSGRQFSNSRSEMNVSTLELGDSALYLCASSVQGLAGNTGELFFGEGSRLTVL.

The chain carries TRBV10-1 and TRBJ2-5; TRBD2 might be the D (6 bases). V dropped 2 bases and J dropped 1 base, with 20 bases sitting between them. This CDR3 region has 18 residues. Germline V gene sequence: CDR1 WNHNN, CDR2 SYGVQD (reference sequence). The DNA of the CDR3 is TGCGCCAGCAGTGAGGGGCCAGGAGGGCCTCTCGCCCAAGAGACCCAGTACTTC. This codes for CASSEGPGGPLAQETQYF.

Only a few counts were recorded for this clonotype. The chain is built from TRBV7-2 and TRBJ2-3; D remains unclear. The germline V gene encodes CDR1 SGHTA and CDR2 FQGNSA. V was shortened by 5 bases and J by 0 bases, with 3 bases between the two germline ends. This CDR3 is 12 amino acids long. CDR3 DNA sequence: TGTGCCAGCAGCCAAAGCACAGATACGCAGTATTTT. It specifies CASSQSTDTQYF.

This chain joins TRBV2 and TRBJ2-7, with 9 bases fitting TRBD1. V trimming: 6 bases; J trimming: 5 bases; junction bases outside the gene matches: 5. The CDR3 is 13 amino acids. Germline V lookup: CDR1 SNHLY, CDR2 FYNNEI. As DNA, the CDR3 is TGTGCCAGCAGGAGACAGGGGGTCCACGAGCAGTACTTC. Translating gives CASRRQGVHEQYF. Filled out from reference TRBV2 and TRBJ2-7, the complete variable domain reads EPEVTQTPSHQVTQMGQEVILRCVPISNHLYFYWYRQILGQKVEFLVSFYNNEISEKSEIFDDQFSVERPDGSNFTLKIRSTKLEDSAMYFCASRRQGVHEQYFGPGTRLTVT.

The chain links TRBV28 to TRBJ2-7, with D perhaps matching TRBD2 (6 bases). CDR1 is MDHEN, CDR2 SYDVKM, per germline. The CDR3 has 15 amino acids. Between the trimmed V and J ends, which lost 2 bases and 2 bases, there was a span of 13 bases. The CDR3: CASSLPGTGAYEQYF. DNA for the CDR3: TGTGCCAGCAGTTTACCAGGGACTGGGGCCTACGAGCAGTACTTC.

This clonotype is labeled large (0.1 to 1%). V usage is TRBV27 and J usage is TRBJ1-6; D is ambiguous. Trimming shortened V by 6 bases and J by 6 bases, and 12 bases separated the two germline ends. CDR1 MNHEY and CDR2 SMNVEV come from the germline V gene (reference sequence). The CDR3 is 14 residues long. The DNA of the CDR3 is TGTGCCAGCAGAAGGCGACTGATTAATTCACCCCTCCACTTT. Its translation is CASRRRLINSPLHF.

This chain links TRBV27 with TRBJ2-7; D may correspond to TRBD1 or TRBD2 (5 bases each). Germline V gene lookup returns CDR1 MNHEY and CDR2 SMNVEV (reference sequence). Trimming removed 5 bases from V and 2 bases from J, with 16 bases in between. The CDR3 runs to 15 residues. CDR3 amino acids: CASSQWGRSTYEQYF. The CDR3 DNA follows: TGTGCCAGCAGTCAGTGGGGACGGTCGACCTACGAGCAGTACTTC.

This chain links TRBV20-1 with TRBJ1-5, with 7 bases aligning to TRBD1. Germline loops: CDR1 DFQATT, CDR2 SNEGSKA (reference sequence). The trim removed 1 base at V and 6 bases at J, leaving 15 bases unmatched. The CDR3 contains 17 residues. This chain's CDR3 is CSARGPETGLFGQPQHF. The DNA of the CDR3 is TGCAGTGCTAGAGGGCCGGAGACAGGGCTCTTCGGTCAGCCCCAGCATTTT.

The chain is built from TRBV7-2 and TRBJ2-7; D is unclear. CDR3 size: 18 residues. Germline V CDR1 and CDR2: SGHTA, FQGNSA. V gave up 5 bases and J gave up 3 bases, with 26 bases separating them. The CDR3 sequence: CASSRTGFSGQEVYEQYF. The DNA for the CDR3 is TGTGCCAGCAGCCGAACCGGATTTTCAGGCCAGGAAGTCTACGAGCAGTACTTC.

This clonotype showed up just a few times. The chain links TRBV20-1 to TRBJ2-1; D gene ambiguous. The CDR3 runs to 15 residues. Looked up from germline, CDR1 is DFQATT and CDR2 is SNEGSKA (reference sequence). Trimming took off 0 bases at V and 1 base at J, with 10 bases between the two ends. The CDR3 sequence is CSARESSLSYNEQFF. The CDR3 DNA sequence: TGCAGTGCTAGAGAGTCGAGCCTATCCTACAATGAGCAGTTCTTC.

This clonotype has more than one count but fewer than ten. This chain connects TRBV28 to TRBJ2-6, with D maybe TRBD2 (5 bases). This CDR3 comprises 13 residues. The V and J ends lost 10 bases and 0 bases respectively, with 7 bases between them. Germline V CDR1 and CDR2: MDHEN, SYDVKM. The CDR3 loop reads CAIRDSGANVLTF. The CDR3, as DNA: TGTGCCATCCGGGACTCTGGGGCCAACGTCCTGACTTTC.

The V call is TRBV20-1, the J call TRBJ1-5; weak D call: TRBD1 (6 bases). Trimming removed 0 bases at V and 6 bases at J, with 15 bases between. Germline V gives CDR1 DFQATT, CDR2 SNEGSKA (reference sequence). The CDR3 has 15 amino acids. CDR3 nucleotides: TGCAGTGCTAGAGAGGGGGGGGGCGAGGGTCAGCCCCAGCATTTT. Its protein is CSAREGGGEGQPQHF.

V gene TRBV27 combines with J gene TRBJ2-7; 15 bases are a match to TRBD2. V lost 6 bases to trimming and J lost 5 bases; unmatched junction nucleotides: 11. The CDR3 runs to 17 residues. Germline CDR1 MNHEY, CDR2 SMNVEV (reference sequence). The DNA of the CDR3 is TGTGCCAGCAGGGGGACTAGCGGGAGGATGAGGTCAAACGAGCAGTACTTC. Its translation is CASRGTSGRMRSNEQYF.

This chain connects TRBV19 to TRBJ2-3; no firm D call. Germline V gene sequence: CDR1 LNHDA, CDR2 SQIVND (reference sequence). This CDR3 region has 11 residues. The ends were cut back, 5 bases at V and 5 bases at J, with 5 bases in the middle. For the CDR3, the DNA is TGTGCCAGTAGTGTATTAGATACGCAGTATTTT. This encodes CASSVLDTQYF.

V usage is TRBV2 and J usage is TRBJ1-2, with 7 bases lining up with TRBD1. Trimming at V came to 6 bases and at J to 4 bases, leaving 2 bases not matched to a gene. The CDR3 spans 12 residues. CDR1 and CDR2 (germline): SNHLY, FYNNEI. For the CDR3, the DNA is TGTGCCAGCAGGGACAGGTTCTATGGCTACACCTTC. Amino acid sequence: CASRDRFYGYTF.

The gene calls are TRBV5-3 and TRBJ2-5; tentative D call: TRBD1 (6 bases). TRBV5-3 carries the ORF label, with uncertain function. The V gene lost 8 bases and the J gene lost 2 bases, with 10 bases spanning the gap. The CDR3 consists of 12 residues. The CDR3 DNA reads TGTGCCAGTCTAGGACAGCAAGAGACCCAGTACTTC. Amino acids: CASLGQQETQYF.

For the CDR3, the DNA is TGTGCCAGCAGATCCCTCCCGGTCTATGGCTACACCTTC. Protein: CASRSLPVYGYTF. This chain links TRBV12-3 or TRBV12-4 with TRBJ1-2; D ambiguous. Trimming took 6 bases from V and 4 from J, leaving 12 bases between them. The CDR3 contains 13 residues.

The chain has TRBV7-2 and TRBJ2-2; D gene unclear. Trimming cost V 5 bases and J 7 bases, with 8 bases left between them. The CDR3 runs to 12 residues. Looked up from germline, CDR1 is SGHTA and CDR2 is FQGNSA. The CDR3 sequence: CASSPRVGELFF. The CDR3 bases are TGTGCCAGCAGCCCAAGGGTCGGGGAGCTGTTTTTT.

This clonotype has a handful of counts. The genes are TRBV7-2 and TRBJ1-1, with a tentative D call TRBD1 (5 bases). Trimming shortened V by 6 bases and J by 1 base, and 12 bases separated the two germline ends. The germline CDR1 and CDR2 sequences are SGHTA and FQGNSA. The CDR3 loop spans 14 amino acids. The CDR3 DNA reads TGTGCCAGCAGACAGGACACCCGGAACACTGAAGCTTTCTTT. Protein: CASRQDTRNTEAFF.

The chain uses TRBV2 and TRBJ1-1, with 10 bases identical to TRBD1. The CDR3 has 15 residues. Germline lookup yields CDR1 SNHLY and CDR2 FYNNEI. V shed 4 bases, J shed 1 base, and the junction held 3 bases outside the gene matches. CDR3 region: CASSGQGASNTEAFF. CDR3 bases: TGTGCCAGCAGTGGACAGGGGGCATCGAACACTGAAGCTTTCTTT.

The J gene is TRBJ2-1, the V gene TRBV7-2, with TRBD2 matching 9 bases. The CDR3 sequence is 13 residues long. Germline V gene lookup returns CDR1 SGHTA and CDR2 FQGNSA. Germline trimming cut 2 bases from V and 9 bases from J; bases unmatched to any gene: 2. CDR3 sequence: CASSLWTSVEQFF. CDR3 nucleotide sequence: TGTGCCAGCAGCTTATGGACTAGCGTTGAGCAGTTCTTC.

The V call is TRBV20-1, the J call TRBJ2-7; D ambiguous. V was cut by 5 bases and J by 3 bases, with 20 bases left in between. The CDR3 is made up of 15 amino acids. Germline V gives CDR1 DFQATT, CDR2 SNEGSKA (reference sequence). The CDR3 DNA is TGCAGTGCTGCAGCTCCACTGGGAACCGACTACGAGCAGTACTTC. This codes for CSAAAPLGTDYEQYF.

This clonotype was detected a few times. V is TRBV10-3 and J is TRBJ1-2; 7 nucleotides line up with TRBD1. The germline V gene encodes CDR1 ENHRY and CDR2 SYGVKD. The V and J ends lost 3 bases and 4 bases, in that order; junction bases with no gene match: 11. This CDR3 is built from 16 residues. CDR3 coding DNA: TGTGCCATCAGTGAATCGAGCCTCCGGGACAGCTATGGCTACACCTTC. Translated: CAISESSLRDSYGYTF.

This chain links TRBV28 with TRBJ2-7; TRBD1 matches at 9 bases. Germline CDR1 MDHEN, CDR2 SYDVKM. The junction had 13 bases not matched to a gene; V was cut back by 5 bases and J by 5 bases. The CDR3 contains 16 residues. CDR3 loop: CASSTTRDRAGDEQYF. The CDR3 DNA follows: TGTGCCAGCAGTACAACCCGGGACAGGGCGGGGGACGAGCAGTACTTC.

The CDR3 DNA follows: TGTGCCACCAGTGATGGGTCTCTGGGGGAGCAGTACTTC. It translates to CATSDGSLGEQYF. The chain joins TRBV24-1 to TRBJ2-7; the D is unclear. CDR3 length: 13 residues. V shed 3 bases and J shed 7 bases, with 12 bases lying between them. Germline V gene data show CDR1 as KGHDR and CDR2 as SFDVKD.

The genes are TRBV6-1 and TRBJ2-1; 10 nucleotides align to TRBD2. Losses at the gene ends were 7 bases for V and 6 bases for J; bases not matched to a gene: 3. The CDR3 runs 13 residues. CDR1 MNHNS and CDR2 SASEGT come from the germline V gene. CDR3 loop: CASNGLAVNEQFF. DNA for the CDR3: TGTGCCAGCAATGGACTAGCGGTCAATGAGCAGTTCTTC.

The chain recombines TRBV10-3 with TRBJ2-3, with 7 bases that match TRBD2. The CDR3 contains 14 residues. Germline V gene sequence: CDR1 ENHRY, CDR2 SYGVKD. V was clipped by 7 bases and J by 0 bases; unmatched bases: 4. CDR3 sequence (DNA): TGTGCCATCAAAACTAGCGCCAGCACAGATACGCAGTATTTT. Translation: CAIKTSASTDTQYF.

This clonotype was found a few times. Relative to the germline gene, one junction end is altered; a read error may explain this. The chain employs TRBV10-3 and TRBJ1-1, with TRBD1 identical over 7 bases. The V gene's germline CDR1 is ENHRY and CDR2 SYGVKD. The CDR3 is made up of 15 amino acids. The CDR3 loop reads CASSPQDRLNTEAFF. CDR3 in DNA: TGTGCCAGCAGTCCACAGGACAGGTTGAACACTGAAGCTTTCTTT.